This T cell receptor beta chain originates from a study of technical replicates of blood from several donors. Assay used: immunoSEQ multiplex PCR; TCRdb lists only in-frame clones, some missing. The sample lists some 15,000 clones; approximately 84% were seen once. V dropped 6 bases and J dropped 0 bases, with 9 bases sitting between them. Germline V CDR1 and CDR2: MDHEN, SYDVKM. This CDR3 region has 13 residues. Sequences were obtained from PBMCs. The V gene is TRBV28, the J gene TRBJ2-7; unclear D gene. The TCR comes from a human donor in good health. The CDR3 bases are TGTGCCAGCAGGGCGGCTGGCTCCTACGAGCAGTACTTC. Translating gives CASRAAGSYEQYF.